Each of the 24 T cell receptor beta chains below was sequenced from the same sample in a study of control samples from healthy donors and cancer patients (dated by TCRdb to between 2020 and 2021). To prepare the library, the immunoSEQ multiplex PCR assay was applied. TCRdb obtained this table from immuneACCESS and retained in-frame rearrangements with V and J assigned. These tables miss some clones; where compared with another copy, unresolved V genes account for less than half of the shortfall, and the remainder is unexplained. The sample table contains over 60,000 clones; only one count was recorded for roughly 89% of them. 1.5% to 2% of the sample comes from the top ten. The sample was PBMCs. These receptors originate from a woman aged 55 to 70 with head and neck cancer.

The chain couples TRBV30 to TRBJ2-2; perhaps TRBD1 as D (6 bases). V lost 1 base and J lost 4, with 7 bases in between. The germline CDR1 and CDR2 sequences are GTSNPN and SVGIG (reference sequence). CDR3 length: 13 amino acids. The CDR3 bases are TGTGCCTGGAGTGGGGGGCTCACCGGGGAGCTGTTTTTT. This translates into CAWSGGLTGELFF.

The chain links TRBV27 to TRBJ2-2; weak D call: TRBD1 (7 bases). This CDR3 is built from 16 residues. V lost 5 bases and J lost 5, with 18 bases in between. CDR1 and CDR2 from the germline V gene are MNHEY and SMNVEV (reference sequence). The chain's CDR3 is CASSPPGGMETGELFF. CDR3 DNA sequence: TGTGCCAGCAGTCCCCCAGGGGGGATGGAGACCGGGGAGCTGTTTTTT.

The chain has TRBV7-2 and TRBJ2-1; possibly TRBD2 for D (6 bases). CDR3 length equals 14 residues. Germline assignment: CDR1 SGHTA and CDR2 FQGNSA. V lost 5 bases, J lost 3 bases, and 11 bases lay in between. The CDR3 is CASSPGAGYNEQFF. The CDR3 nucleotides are TGTGCCAGCAGCCCGGGAGCGGGCTACAATGAGCAGTTCTTC.

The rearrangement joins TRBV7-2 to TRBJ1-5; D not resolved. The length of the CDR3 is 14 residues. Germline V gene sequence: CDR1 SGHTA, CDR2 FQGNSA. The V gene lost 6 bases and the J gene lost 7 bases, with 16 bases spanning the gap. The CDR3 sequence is CASRSTVIGQPQHF. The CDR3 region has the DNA TGTGCCAGCAGATCCACAGTGATCGGCCAGCCCCAGCATTTT. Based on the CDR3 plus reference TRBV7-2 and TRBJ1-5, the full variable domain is GAGVSQSPSNKVTEKGKDVELRCDPISGHTALYWYRQSLGQGLEFLIYFQGNSAPDKSGLPSDRFSAERTGGSVSTLTIQRTQQEDSAVYLCASRSTVIGQPQHFGDGTRLSIL.

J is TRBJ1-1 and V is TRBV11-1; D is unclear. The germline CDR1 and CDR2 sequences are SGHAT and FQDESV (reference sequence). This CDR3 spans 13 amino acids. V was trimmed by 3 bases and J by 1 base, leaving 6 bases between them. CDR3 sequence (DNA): TGTGCCAGCAGCTTCCGGCAGAACACTGAAGCTTTCTTT. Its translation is CASSFRQNTEAFF.

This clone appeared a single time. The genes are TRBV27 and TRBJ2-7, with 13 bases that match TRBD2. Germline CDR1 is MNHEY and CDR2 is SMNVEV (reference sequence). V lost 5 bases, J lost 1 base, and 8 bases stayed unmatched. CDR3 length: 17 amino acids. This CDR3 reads CASSKGTSGTVSYEQYF. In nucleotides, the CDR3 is TGTGCCAGCAGTAAGGGGACTAGCGGGACGGTATCCTACGAGCAGTACTTC.

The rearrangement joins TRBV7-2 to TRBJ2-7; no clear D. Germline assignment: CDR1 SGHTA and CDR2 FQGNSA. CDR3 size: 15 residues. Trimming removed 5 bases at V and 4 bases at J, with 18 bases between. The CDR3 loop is CASSPRVGNGYEQYF. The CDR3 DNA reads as TGTGCCAGCAGCCCCCGTGTGGGCAACGGATACGAGCAGTACTTC.

CDR3 sequence reads: CSASPTNEKLFF. CDR3 bases: TGCAGTGCTAGTCCAACTAATGAAAAACTGTTTTTT. The chain has TRBV20-1 and TRBJ1-4, with D unresolved. The CDR3 extends over 12 amino acids. With 3 bases removed from V and 0 bases from J, the gap between germline ends came to 2 bases. The germline V gene has CDR1 DFQATT and CDR2 SNEGSKA (reference sequence).

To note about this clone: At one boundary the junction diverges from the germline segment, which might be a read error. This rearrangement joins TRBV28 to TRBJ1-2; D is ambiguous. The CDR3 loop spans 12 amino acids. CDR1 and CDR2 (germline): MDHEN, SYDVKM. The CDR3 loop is CASKVGAQHPFW. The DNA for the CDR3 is TGTGCCAGCAAAGTCGGTGCACAACATCCCTTTTGG.

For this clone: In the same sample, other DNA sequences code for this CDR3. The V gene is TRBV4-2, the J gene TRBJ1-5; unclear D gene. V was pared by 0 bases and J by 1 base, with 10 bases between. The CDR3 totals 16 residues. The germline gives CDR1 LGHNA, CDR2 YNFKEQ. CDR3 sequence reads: CASSQDRDRSNQPQHF. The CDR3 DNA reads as TGTGCCAGCAGCCAAGATCGAGACCGCAGCAATCAGCCCCAGCATTTT.

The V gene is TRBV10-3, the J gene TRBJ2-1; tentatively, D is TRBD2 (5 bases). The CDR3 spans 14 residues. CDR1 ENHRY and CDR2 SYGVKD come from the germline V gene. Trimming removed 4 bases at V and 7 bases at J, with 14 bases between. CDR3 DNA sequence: TGTGCCATCAGTGGGACGTCCGAGGGTAATGAGCAGTTCTTC. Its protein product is CAISGTSEGNEQFF.

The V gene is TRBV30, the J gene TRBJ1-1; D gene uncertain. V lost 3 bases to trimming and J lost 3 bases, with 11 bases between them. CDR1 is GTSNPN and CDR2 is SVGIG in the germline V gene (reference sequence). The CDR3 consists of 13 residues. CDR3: CAWRDGGDTEAFF. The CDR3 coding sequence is TGTGCCTGGAGGGACGGAGGAGACACTGAAGCTTTCTTT. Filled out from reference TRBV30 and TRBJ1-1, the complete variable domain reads SQTIHQWPATLVQPVGSPLSLECTVEGTSNPNLYWYRQAAGRGLQLLFYSVGIGQISSEVPQNLSASRPQDRQFILSSKKLLLSDSGFYLCAWRDGGDTEAFFGQGTRLTVV.

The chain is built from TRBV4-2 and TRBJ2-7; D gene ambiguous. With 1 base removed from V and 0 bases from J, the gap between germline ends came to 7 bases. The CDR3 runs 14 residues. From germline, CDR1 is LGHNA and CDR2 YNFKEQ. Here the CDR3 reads CASSQGPASYEQYF. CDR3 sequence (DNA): TGTGCCAGCAGCCAAGGTCCAGCCTCCTACGAGCAGTACTTC.

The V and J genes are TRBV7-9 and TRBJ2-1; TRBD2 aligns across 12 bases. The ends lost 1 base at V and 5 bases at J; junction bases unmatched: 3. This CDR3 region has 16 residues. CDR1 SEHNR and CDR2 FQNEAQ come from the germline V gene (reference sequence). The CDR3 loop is CASSLGLAGGDNEQFF. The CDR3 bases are TGTGCCAGCAGCTTAGGTCTAGCGGGAGGGGACAATGAGCAGTTCTTC.

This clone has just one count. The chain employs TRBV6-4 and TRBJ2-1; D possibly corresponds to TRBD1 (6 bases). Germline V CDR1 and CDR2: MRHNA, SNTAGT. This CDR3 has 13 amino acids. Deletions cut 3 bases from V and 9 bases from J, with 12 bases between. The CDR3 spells CASSDFTGTEQFF. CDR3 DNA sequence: TGTGCCAGCAGTGATTTCACAGGGACTGAGCAGTTCTTC.

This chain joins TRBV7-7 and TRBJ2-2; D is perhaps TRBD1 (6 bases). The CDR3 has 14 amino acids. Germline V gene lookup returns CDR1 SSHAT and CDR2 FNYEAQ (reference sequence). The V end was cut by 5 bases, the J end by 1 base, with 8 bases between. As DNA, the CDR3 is TGTGCCAGCAGCCAAGGGGGGAACACCGGGGAGCTGTTTTTT. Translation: CASSQGGNTGELFF.

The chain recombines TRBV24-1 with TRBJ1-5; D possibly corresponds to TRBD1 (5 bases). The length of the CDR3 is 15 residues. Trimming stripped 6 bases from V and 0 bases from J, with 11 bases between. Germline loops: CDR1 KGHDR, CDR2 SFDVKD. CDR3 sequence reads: CATSYRRNSNQPQHF. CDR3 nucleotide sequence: TGTGCCACCAGTTACAGGAGGAATAGCAATCAGCCCCAGCATTTT.

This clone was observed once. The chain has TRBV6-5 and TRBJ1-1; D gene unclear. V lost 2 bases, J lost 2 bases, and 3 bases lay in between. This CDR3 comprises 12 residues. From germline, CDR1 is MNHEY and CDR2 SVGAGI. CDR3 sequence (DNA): TGTGCCAGCAGTTACCGCAACACTGAAGCTTTCTTT. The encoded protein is CASSYRNTEAFF.

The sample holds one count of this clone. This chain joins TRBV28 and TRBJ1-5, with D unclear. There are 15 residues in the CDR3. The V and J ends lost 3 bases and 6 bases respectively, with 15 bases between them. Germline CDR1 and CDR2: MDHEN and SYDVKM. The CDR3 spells CASSLQNKGSQPQHF. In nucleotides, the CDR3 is TGTGCCAGCAGTTTGCAGAATAAAGGGAGTCAGCCCCAGCATTTT.

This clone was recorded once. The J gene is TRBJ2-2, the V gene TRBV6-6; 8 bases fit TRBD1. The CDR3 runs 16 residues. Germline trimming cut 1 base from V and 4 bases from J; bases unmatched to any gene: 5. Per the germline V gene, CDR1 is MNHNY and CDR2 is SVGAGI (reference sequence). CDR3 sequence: CASSYFGTGGTGELFF. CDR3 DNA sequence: TGTGCCAGCAGTTACTTCGGAACAGGGGGCACCGGGGAGCTGTTTTTT.

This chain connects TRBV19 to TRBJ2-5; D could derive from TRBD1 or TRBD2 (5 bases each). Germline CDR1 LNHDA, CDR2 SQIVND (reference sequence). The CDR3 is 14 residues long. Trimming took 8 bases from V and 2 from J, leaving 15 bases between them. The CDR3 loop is CASGTVGTQETQYF. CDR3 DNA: TGTGCCAGTGGGACGGTTGGCACACAAGAGACCCAGTACTTC.

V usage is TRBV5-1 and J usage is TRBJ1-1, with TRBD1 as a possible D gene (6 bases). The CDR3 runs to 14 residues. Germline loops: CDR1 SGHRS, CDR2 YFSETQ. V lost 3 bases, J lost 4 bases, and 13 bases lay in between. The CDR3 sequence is CASSSGDGGTEAFF. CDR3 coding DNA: TGCGCCAGCAGCTCAGGGGATGGCGGCACTGAAGCTTTCTTT.

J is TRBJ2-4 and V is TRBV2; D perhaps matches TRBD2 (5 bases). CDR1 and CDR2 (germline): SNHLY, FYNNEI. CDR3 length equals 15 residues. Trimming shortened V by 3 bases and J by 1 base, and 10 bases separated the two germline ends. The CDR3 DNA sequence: TGTGCCAGCAGTGATACCCCGGGGGCCAAAAACATTCAGTACTTC. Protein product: CASSDTPGAKNIQYF.

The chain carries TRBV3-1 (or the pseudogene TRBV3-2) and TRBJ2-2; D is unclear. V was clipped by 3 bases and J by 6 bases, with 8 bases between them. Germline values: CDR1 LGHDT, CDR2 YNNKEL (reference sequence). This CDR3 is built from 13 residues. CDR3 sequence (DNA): TGTGCCAGCAGCCATGGAGACCCCGGGGAGCTGTTTTTT. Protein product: CASSHGDPGELFF.